Each of the 19 T cell receptor beta chains below was sequenced from the same sample in a study of CD8 T cells in Susac syndrome (dated by TCRdb to the late 2010s). Library creation used the immunoSEQ multiplex PCR assay. RNA was extracted using the RNeasy kit, and roughly 0.5 to 1 microgram was reverse transcribed with random hexamers. The public reads were reprocessed in TCRdb via fastp at Q25 and MiXCR, keeping in-frame beta chains. Rows with a matching CDR3 protein are joined into one entry that keeps the most common DNA and genes. Across this sample there are around 190,000 distinct CDR3 sequences, with about 95% seen only once. Together, the top ten hold more than 0.1% of the sample. The specimen sequenced was CD4+ T cells from PBMCs. These receptors all come from a human donor in good health.

Here the CDR3 DNA reads TGTGCCAGCACCCCGGGGGCGGGGGCGTTAGAGACCCAGTACTTC. Translation: CASTPGAGALETQYF. The chain joins TRBV7-2 to TRBJ2-5; TRBD2 might be the D (7 bases). Trimming removed 7 bases at V and 4 bases at J, with 19 bases between. This CDR3 region has 15 residues. The germline V gene has CDR1 SGHTA and CDR2 FQGNSA.

The chain has TRBV30 and TRBJ2-3, with unresolved D. V dropped 4 bases and J dropped 0 bases, with 8 bases sitting between them. Germline CDR1 GTSNPN, CDR2 SVGIG (reference sequence). The CDR3 runs 13 residues. The CDR3 nucleotides read TGTGCCTGGAACAGAATAAGCACAGATACGCAGTATTTT. Encoded protein: CAWNRISTDTQYF. The full variable domain, completed using reference TRBV30 and TRBJ2-3, is SQTIHQWPATLVQPVGSPLSLECTVEGTSNPNLYWYRQAAGRGLQLLFYSVGIGQISSEVPQNLSASRPQDRQFILSSKKLLLSDSGFYLCAWNRISTDTQYFGPGTRLTVL.

The genes are TRBV29-1 and TRBJ1-5, with D possibly being TRBD1 (5 bases). There are 15 residues in the CDR3. Deletions cut 4 bases from V and 1 base from J, with 14 bases between. Germline V gene data show CDR1 as SQVTM and CDR2 as ANQGSEA. The CDR3, as DNA: TGCAGCGTTGGTTTTGGGGGTGTAAGCAATCAGCCCCAGCATTTT. Encoded protein: CSVGFGGVSNQPQHF.

This clonotype was seen only once. This chain joins TRBV28 and TRBJ1-2; D not certain. This CDR3 spans 12 amino acids. Germline V CDR1 and CDR2: MDHEN, SYDVKM. Trimming pared 7 bases from V and 0 bases from J, leaving 6 bases between. CDR3 protein: CASMWTNYGYTF. Written as DNA, the CDR3 is TGTGCCAGCATGTGGACTAACTATGGCTACACCTTC.

Only one count was recorded for this clonotype. The chain is built from TRBV20-1 and TRBJ2-3; no firm D call. This CDR3 has 12 amino acids. The germline V gene encodes CDR1 DFQATT and CDR2 SNEGSKA (reference sequence). Deletions cut 3 bases from V and 4 bases from J, with 8 bases between. The DNA for the CDR3 is TGCAGTGCTAGGGGGTCGCCAGATACGCAGTATTTT. Translating it yields CSARGSPDTQYF.

This clonotype has a single count. J is TRBJ2-2 and V is TRBV2; a weak D match, TRBD1 (6 bases). CDR3 length: 14 amino acids. Trimming pared 5 bases from V and 6 bases from J, leaving 13 bases between. CDR1 is SNHLY, CDR2 FYNNEI, per germline. CDR3 DNA: TGTGCCAGCAGTCGAGGCAGGGGCCCCGGGGAGCTGTTTTTT. Translating it yields CASSRGRGPGELFF.

The chain links TRBV29-1 to TRBJ2-3; D perhaps matches TRBD1 (6 bases). The CDR3 has 12 amino acids. Looked up from germline, CDR1 is SQVTM and CDR2 is ANQGSEA. Trimming stripped 7 bases from V and 6 bases from J, with 14 bases between. This chain's CDR3 is CSGQVGDDTQYF. The CDR3 DNA is TGCAGCGGACAGGTGGGGGACGATACGCAGTATTTT.

The chain combines TRBV5-6 with TRBJ2-3; 8 nucleotides align to TRBD2. With 4 bases clipped from V and 3 bases from J, the junction kept 4 bases outside the gene matches. CDR3 length: 14 residues. Germline CDR1 and CDR2: SGHDT and YYEEEE. This chain's CDR3 is CASSVSGTTDTQYF. The CDR3 DNA reads TGTGCCAGCAGCGTTAGCGGGACTACAGATACGCAGTATTTT.

The J gene is TRBJ1-5, the V gene TRBV6-5, with D tentatively TRBD1 (5 bases). This CDR3 region has 15 residues. V lost 2 bases, J lost 3 bases, and 11 bases lay in between. Germline V gives CDR1 MNHEY, CDR2 SVGAGI. The CDR3 spells CASSYPQGTNQPQHF. In DNA, the CDR3 is TGTGCCAGCAGTTACCCTCAGGGCACCAATCAGCCCCAGCATTTT.

The CDR3 DNA follows: TGCAGCGTTGTGGGGAGAATGAGTGGGACACCCGGTTCCAATGAGCAGTTCTTC. It is translated as CSVVGRMSGTPGSNEQFF. V gene TRBV29-1 combines with J gene TRBJ2-1; D might be TRBD1 (6 bases). Trimming removed 4 bases at V and 6 bases at J, with 28 bases between. Germline CDR1 reads SQVTM; CDR2 reads ANQGSEA. The CDR3 runs 18 residues.

The genes are TRBV28 and TRBJ1-5; D is possibly TRBD1 (6 bases). Germline V gene lookup returns CDR1 MDHEN and CDR2 SYDVKM. The CDR3 is 15 residues long. The germline V and J ends were trimmed by 6 bases and 0 bases, with 12 bases remaining between them. The CDR3, as DNA: TGTGCCAGCAGCCCGGTGGGGGCTAGCAATCAGCCCCAGCATTTT. Translated, it gives CASSPVGASNQPQHF.

The chain links TRBV3-1 to TRBJ2-5; the D is unclear. The CDR3 consists of 14 residues. Trimming stripped 3 bases from V and 7 bases from J, with 15 bases between. CDR1 is LGHDT and CDR2 is YNNKEL in the germline V gene (reference sequence). As DNA, the CDR3 is TGTGCCAGCAGCCACCGACTCGCAATCGGGACCCAGTACTTC. Translating it yields CASSHRLAIGTQYF.

V usage is TRBV2 and J usage is TRBJ2-3; D is ambiguous. The CDR3 sequence is 15 residues long. The germline V gene has CDR1 SNHLY and CDR2 FYNNEI. Trimming pared 0 bases from V and 6 bases from J, leaving 13 bases between. The CDR3 region is CASSEALTQMDTQYF. The CDR3 coding sequence is TGTGCCAGCAGTGAAGCGTTGACCCAGATGGATACGCAGTATTTT.

The chain recombines TRBV9 with TRBJ1-2, with 7 nucleotides matching TRBD1. The CDR3 runs to 13 residues. Germline trimming cut 3 bases from V and 8 bases from J; bases unmatched to any gene: 7. CDR1 is SGDLS and CDR2 is YYNGEE in the germline V gene. The CDR3 spells CASSDRDRAGYTF. CDR3 DNA sequence: TGTGCCAGCAGCGACCGGGACAGAGCCGGCTACACCTTC.

The chain has TRBV7-9 and TRBJ2-1; maybe TRBD2 (5 bases). From germline, CDR1 is SEHNR and CDR2 FQNEAQ (reference sequence). The CDR3 has 14 residues. The ends were cut back, 5 bases at V and 3 bases at J, with 11 bases in the middle. CDR3 coding DNA: TGTGCCAGCAGCCCCGGACGGGACTACAATGAGCAGTTCTTC. Its translation is CASSPGRDYNEQFF.

The chain recombines TRBV29-1 with TRBJ2-3; D could derive from TRBD1 or TRBD2 (5 bases each). The length of the CDR3 is 11 residues. Germline lookup yields CDR1 SQVTM and CDR2 ANQGSEA. With 6 bases removed from V and 8 bases from J, the gap between germline ends came to 12 bases. CDR3 DNA: TGCAGCGTATTCGGGGCAGCTACGCAGTATTTT. Its protein is CSVFGAATQYF.

The chain is built from TRBV12-3 or TRBV12-4 and TRBJ2-1; D not resolved. V lost 5 bases, J lost 3 bases, and 20 bases lay in between. This CDR3 region has 17 residues. The CDR3 sequence: CASSPYPLDGSYNEQFF. CDR3 coding DNA: TGTGCCAGCAGTCCCTACCCCCTGGACGGAAGCTACAATGAGCAGTTCTTC.

This clonotype appeared a single time. V is TRBV9 and J is TRBJ1-1; D is unresolved. Germline-derived CDR1 and CDR2 are SGDLS and YYNGEE. The CDR3 runs to 13 residues. V was shortened by 2 bases and J by 8 bases, with 13 bases between the two germline ends. CDR3 nucleotide sequence: TGTGCCAGCAGCGTCCACCGAGGATCGGAAGCTTTCTTT. Protein product: CASSVHRGSEAFF.

Only a few counts were recorded for this clonotype. The chain combines TRBV20-1 with TRBJ2-5; D is unclear. V gave up 6 bases and J gave up 5 bases, with 4 bases separating them. This CDR3 comprises 9 residues. Germline assignment: CDR1 DFQATT and CDR2 SNEGSKA (reference sequence). CDR3 in DNA: TGCAGTGCCCCGGAGACCCAGTACTTC. As protein: CSAPETQYF.